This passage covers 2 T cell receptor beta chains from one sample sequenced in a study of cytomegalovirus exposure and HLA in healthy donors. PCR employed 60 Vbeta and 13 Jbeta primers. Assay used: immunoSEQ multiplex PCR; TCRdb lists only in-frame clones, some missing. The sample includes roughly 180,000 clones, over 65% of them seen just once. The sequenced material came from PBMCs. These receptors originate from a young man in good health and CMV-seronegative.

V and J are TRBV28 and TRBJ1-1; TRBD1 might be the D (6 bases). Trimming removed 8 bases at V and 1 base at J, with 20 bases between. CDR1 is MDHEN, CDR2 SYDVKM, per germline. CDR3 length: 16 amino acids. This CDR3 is CASLTVLLGANTEAFF. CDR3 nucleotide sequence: TGTGCCAGCCTCACGGTGCTACTGGGGGCGAACACTGAAGCTTTCTTT.

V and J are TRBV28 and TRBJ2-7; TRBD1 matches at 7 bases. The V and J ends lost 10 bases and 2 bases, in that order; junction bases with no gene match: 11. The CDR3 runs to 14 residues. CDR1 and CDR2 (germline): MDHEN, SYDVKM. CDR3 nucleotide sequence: TGTGCCACCGTAGGGGGACAGACGACCTACGAGCAGTACTTC. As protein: CATVGGQTTYEQYF.